The 12 T cell receptor beta chains below all came from one sample that was sequenced in a study of blood T cell repertoires in COVID-19. Sequencing used immunoSEQ multiplex PCR; TCRdb keeps in-frame clones, though not all of them. The table records about 180,000 clones, less than 85% of them present only once. Sequenced material: peripheral blood. These receptors were collected from a human donor in a cohort sampled during active COVID-19.

V is TRBV7-9 and J is TRBJ1-4; unclear D gene. V gave up 3 bases and J gave up 5 bases, with 25 bases separating them. Germline values: CDR1 SEHNR, CDR2 FQNEAQ (reference sequence). This CDR3 spans 19 amino acids. The CDR3 DNA reads as TGTGCCAGCAGCTTCCCCGGACGTAAGGAGGCTCAAGGAAATGAAAAACTGTTTTTT. It translates to CASSFPGRKEAQGNEKLFF.

The genes are TRBV14 and TRBJ2-1, with a tentative D call TRBD1 (6 bases). The V gene lost 2 bases and the J gene lost 5 bases, with 13 bases spanning the gap. This CDR3 has 15 residues. Germline CDR1 SGHDN, CDR2 FVKESK. CDR3 residues: CASSQHPWTDNEQFF. In DNA, the CDR3 is TGTGCCAGCAGCCAACACCCCTGGACAGACAATGAGCAGTTCTTC.

The chain combines TRBV28 with TRBJ2-2, with 8 positions matching TRBD1. V dropped 6 bases and J dropped 2; count of bases not matched to a gene: 5. This CDR3 comprises 15 residues. The germline V gene encodes CDR1 MDHEN and CDR2 SYDVKM. CDR3 sequence (DNA): TGTGCCAGCAGAACCAGGGGGCAAAACACCGGGGAGCTGTTTTTT. Amino acids: CASRTRGQNTGELFF. The full variable domain, completed using reference TRBV28 and TRBJ2-2, is DVKVTQSSRYLVKRTGEKVFLECVQDMDHENMFWYRQDPGLGLRLIYFSYDVKMKEKGDIPEGYSVSREKKERFSLILESASTNQTSMYLCASRTRGQNTGELFFGEGSRLTVL.

V is TRBV7-9 and J is TRBJ2-3; tentative D call: TRBD1 (6 bases). Germline values: CDR1 SEHNR, CDR2 FQNEAQ (reference sequence). The CDR3 covers 16 residues. The V end was cut by 5 bases, the J end by 3 bases, with 18 bases between. CDR3 DNA: TGTGCCAGCAGCCCTATGGACCAAGGGGGTACAGATACGCAGTATTTT. Translation: CASSPMDQGGTDTQYF. The variable domain in full, completed from reference TRBV7-9 and TRBJ2-3, reads DTGVSQNPRHKITKRGQNVTFRCDPISEHNRLYWYRQTLGQGPEFLTYFQNEAQLEKSRLLSDRFSAERPKGSFSTLEIQRTEQGDSAMYLCASSPMDQGGTDTQYFGPGTRLTVL.

This clone was detected only a few times. The chain couples TRBV2 to TRBJ2-2; TRBD1 might be the D (6 bases). This CDR3 has 14 residues. V was pared by 5 bases and J by 6 bases, with 13 bases between. CDR1 SNHLY and CDR2 FYNNEI come from the germline V gene. The CDR3 region is CASSRTALPGELFF. The CDR3 coding sequence is TGTGCCAGCAGTCGGACAGCACTTCCCGGGGAGCTGTTTTTT.

The V and J genes are TRBV11-2 and TRBJ2-1; TRBD2 matches 10 bases. J gave up 0 bases and V 6 bases, and 11 bases lay outside the gene matches. CDR1 is SGHAT, CDR2 FQNNGV, per germline. There are 18 residues in the CDR3. The CDR3 DNA is TGTGCCAGCAGTTCTAGCGGGGGCCCCTTTGACTCCTACAATGAGCAGTTCTTC. Amino acid sequence: CASSSSGGPFDSYNEQFF.

The chain links TRBV29-1 to TRBJ2-7; a possible D gene is TRBD2 (5 bases). This CDR3 has 16 amino acids. V was trimmed by 7 bases and J by 1 base, leaving 23 bases between them. The germline V gene encodes CDR1 SQVTM and CDR2 ANQGSEA. CDR3 nucleotides: TGCAGCGCCCGCGGCGGGCCATCCCCGGGGTCCTACGAGCAGTACTTC. It encodes CSARGGPSPGSYEQYF.

The V and J genes are TRBV12-5 and TRBJ1-2; 8 nucleotides match TRBD1. Germline V lookup: CDR1 LGHNT, CDR2 FRNRAP. The V segment lost 1 base and the J segment 5 bases; nucleotides outside the gene matches: 6. The CDR3 loop spans 15 amino acids. The CDR3 region has the DNA TGTGCTAGTGGTTTGGAAGCATGGACAGGGTATGGCTACACCTTC. Its protein is CASGLEAWTGYGYTF.

The V gene is TRBV5-1, the J gene TRBJ2-4; 12 positions agree with TRBD2. After removal of 10 bases from V and 4 bases from J, the junction contained 12 bases not matched to a gene. This CDR3 spans 16 amino acids. Germline V gene sequence: CDR1 SGHRS, CDR2 YFSETQ. CDR3: CAHLAASGGEKNIQYF. The DNA of the CDR3 is TGCGCCCATTTAGCGGCTAGCGGGGGGGAAAAAAACATTCAGTACTTC.

The genes are TRBV7-3 and TRBJ2-5, with 9 bases lining up with TRBD1. CDR1 SGHTA and CDR2 FQGTGA come from the germline V gene. The CDR3 loop spans 15 amino acids. Trimming cost V 5 bases and J 5 bases; bases outside gene matches: 9. CDR3 in DNA: TGTGCCAGCAGCACAACAGGGGGCGCGGGGGAGACCCAGTACTTC. This sequence encodes CASSTTGGAGETQYF.

This clone was recorded at least ten times. This chain connects TRBV18 to TRBJ1-2; 7 nucleotides match TRBD1. The CDR3 is 14 amino acids. CDR1 and CDR2 (germline): KGHSH, LQKENI. After removal of 4 bases from V and 4 bases from J, the junction contained 6 bases not matched to a gene. CDR3 residues: CASSQGAIAYGYTF. CDR3 bases: TGTGCCAGCTCACAGGGGGCGATCGCCTATGGCTACACCTTC. Combining the CDR3 with reference TRBV18 and TRBJ1-2 gives the whole variable domain NAGVMQNPRHLVRRRGQEARLRCSPMKGHSHVYWYRQLPEEGLKFMVYLQKENIIDESGMPKERFSAEFPKEGPSILRIQQVVRGDSAAYFCASSQGAIAYGYTFGSGTRLTVV.

J is TRBJ1-6 and V is TRBV13; D might be TRBD1 (5 bases). The CDR3 is 15 amino acids. Trimming removed 5 bases at V and 7 bases at J, with 15 bases between. Germline V lookup: CDR1 PRHDT, CDR2 FYEKMQ (reference sequence). CDR3 coding DNA: TGTGCCAGCAGCCACGGCGGGGCACCGAATTCACCCCTCCACTTT. This sequence encodes CASSHGGAPNSPLHF.